A selection of T cell receptor beta chains follows, all from one sample in a study of shared clonotypes between healthy human individuals. The repertoire was sequenced with immunoSEQ multiplex PCR; TCRdb's copy has only in-frame clones and lacks some. The sample shows a few million clones, 90% to 95% of them seen only once. Sequenced input: naive CD4+ T cells from PBMCs. The receptors were gathered from a man aged 18 to 35 in good health. Some clones in this sample may be carry-over from other donors' samples. CDR3s include the opening cysteine and the closing phenylalanine or tryptophan. A D gene is named only where the DNA matches it firmly. A clone size is listed for some rows: how often the clone was seen (once, few, many), or a class if it is expanded.

CSVQRLATGELFF	TGCAGCGTCCAAAGACTAGCCACCGGGGAGCTGTTTTTT	.	TRBD2	TRBV29-1	TRBJ2-2
CASSYPGGDNYGYTF	TGTGCCAGCAGTTACCCAGGGGGCGATAACTATGGCTACACCTTC	.	TRBD1	TRBV6-6	TRBJ1-2
CASSLVGTSGSPYEQYF	TGTGCCAGCAGCTTAGTAGGGACTAGCGGGAGTCCCTACGAGCAGTACTTC	.	TRBD2	TRBV7-2	TRBJ2-7
CASMAGGWDTQYF	TGTGCCAGCATGGCGGGAGGATGGGATACGCAGTATTTT	.	TRBD2	TRBV2	TRBJ2-3
CASSEPGLSLGELFF	TGTGCCAGCAGTGAGCCGGGACTCTCTTTGGGGGAGCTGTTTTTT	.	.	TRBV6-1	TRBJ2-2
CASSLATTYNEQFF	TGTGCCAGCAGCTTAGCGACTACCTACAATGAGCAGTTCTTC	.	.	TRBV11-2	TRBJ2-1
CASSLEALSSYEQYF	TGTGCCAGCAGCTTAGAAGCGCTGAGCTCCTACGAGCAGTACTTC	.	.	TRBV7-2	TRBJ2-7
CASSQYSQGPTGELFF	TGCGCCAGCAGTCAATATTCACAGGGGCCCACCGGGGAGCTGTTTTTT	.	TRBD1	TRBV23-1	TRBJ2-2
CASSEGGHLTEAFF	TGTGCCAGCAGCGAAGGCGGCCATCTCACTGAAGCTTTCTTT	.	.	TRBV2	TRBJ1-1
CASSQSGGYNQPQHF	TGTGCCAGCAGCCAATCGGGGGGGTACAATCAGCCCCAGCATTTT	once	.	TRBV16	TRBJ1-5
CASSGTGPATNEKLFF	TGTGCCAGCAGTGGGACAGGCCCAGCAACTAATGAAAAACTGTTTTTT	.	TRBD1	TRBV2	TRBJ1-4
CASSYGAAEQYF	TGTGCCAGCAGTTACGGGGCGGCCGAGCAGTACTTC	.	.	TRBV6-6	TRBJ2-7
CAISESLQQFF	TGTGCCATCAGTGAGTCCCTCCAGCAGTTCTTC	.	.	TRBV10-3	TRBJ2-1
CASSEWARNSYNEQFF	TGTGCCAGCAGTGAATGGGCTAGAAACTCCTACAATGAGCAGTTCTTC	.	.	TRBV6-1	TRBJ2-1
CASSPYSGANVLTF	TGTGCCAGCAGCCCGTACTCTGGGGCCAACGTCCTGACTTTC	.	.	TRBV6-5	TRBJ2-6
CASSSQGAGVGEAFF	TGTGCCAGCAGTTCCCAAGGGGCAGGGGTGGGAGAAGCTTTCTTT	.	.	TRBV28	TRBJ1-1
CSVEGGGGPYNEQFF	TGCAGCGTTGAGGGCGGGGGCGGACCCTACAATGAGCAGTTCTTC	once	.	TRBV29-1	TRBJ2-1
CASSPALGVSAQPQHF	TGTGCCAGCAGCCCCGCGCTAGGGGTCTCTGCCCAGCCCCAGCATTTT	.	.	TRBV28	TRBJ1-5
CASSYSGVIPYEQYF	TGTGCCAGCAGTTACTCGGGGGTGATCCCCTACGAGCAGTACTTC	.	.	TRBV6-6	TRBJ2-7
CASSPGTTQQYF	TGTGCCAGCAGCCCCGGGACCACGCAGCAGTACTTC	.	.	TRBV6-5	TRBJ2-7
CASSGDREGYTF	TGTGCCAGCAGTGGGGACAGGGAGGGCTACACCTTC	.	TRBD1	TRBV6-5	TRBJ1-2
CASSAPAHYEQYF	TGTGCCAGCAGTGCCCCAGCCCACTACGAGCAGTACTTC	.	.	TRBV2	TRBJ2-7
CASSTDAGSNTEAFF	TGTGCCAGCAGTACGGACGCAGGCTCGAACACTGAAGCTTTCTTT	once	.	TRBV6-6	TRBJ1-1
CASSLQGQGVNEQFF	TGTGCCAGCAGCCTCCAGGGACAGGGGGTGAATGAGCAGTTCTTC	once	TRBD1	TRBV9	TRBJ2-1
CASSRDGYEQYF	TGTGCCAGCAGCCGGGACGGATACGAGCAGTACTTC	.	.	TRBV25-1	TRBJ2-7
CATTDTKGTHYEQYF	TGTGCCACCACAGATACGAAAGGTACCCACTACGAGCAGTACTTC	.	.	TRBV6-4	TRBJ2-7
CASSMRTGADTQYF	TGCGCCAGCAGCATGAGGACAGGGGCAGATACGCAGTATTTT	once	TRBD1	TRBV5-1	TRBJ2-3
CASSATSGSWDEQFF	TGTGCCAGCAGCGCCACTAGCGGGAGTTGGGATGAGCAGTTCTTC	once	TRBD2	TRBV9	TRBJ2-1
CASRFYNEQFF	TGTGCTAGCCGGTTCTACAATGAGCAGTTCTTC	.	.	TRBV28	TRBJ2-1
CASSLGDWGVGDTQYF	TGCGCCAGCAGCTTAGGGGACTGGGGTGTCGGAGATACGCAGTATTTT	.	.	TRBV5-1	TRBJ2-3
CASSLDGPHEQFF	TGTGCCAGCAGCTTAGATGGGCCCCATGAGCAGTTCTTC	.	.	TRBV7-9	TRBJ2-1
CASYLGIDNQPQHF	TGCGCCAGCTACCTCGGAATCGACAATCAGCCCCAGCATTTT	.	.	TRBV23-1	TRBJ1-5
CASSPGGSGANVLTF	TGTGCCAGCAGTCCAGGGGGGTCTGGGGCCAACGTCCTGACTTTC	.	.	TRBV25-1	TRBJ2-6
CASSRAGVSWETQYF	TGTGCCAGCAGTCGGGCGGGAGTGAGCTGGGAGACCCAGTACTTC	.	TRBD2	TRBV25-1	TRBJ2-5
CASSYSLLVNYGYTF	TGTGCCAGCAGTTACTCCCTACTTGTTAACTATGGCTACACCTTC	once	.	TRBV6-5	TRBJ1-2
CASSGQGMNTEAFF	TGCGCCAGCAGCGGACAGGGCATGAACACTGAAGCTTTCTTT	.	TRBD1	TRBV5-1	TRBJ1-1
CASSQRAGQPQHF	TGTGCCAGCAGCCAACGGGCAGGGCAGCCCCAGCATTTT	.	.	TRBV14	TRBJ1-5
CASGGLALTDTQYF	TGTGCCAGCGGGGGACTAGCCCTCACAGATACGCAGTATTTT	.	TRBD2	TRBV28	TRBJ2-3
CASSPGQDGEKLFF	TGTGCCAGCAGTCCCGGACAGGACGGTGAAAAACTGTTTTTT	.	TRBD1	TRBV28	TRBJ1-4
CASKNRNSNTGELFF	TGTGCCAGCAAGAACAGGAATTCGAACACCGGGGAGCTGTTTTTT	.	.	TRBV9	TRBJ2-2
CASSSRGSETQYF	TGTGCCAGCAGCTCCAGGGGGTCAGAGACCCAGTACTTC	.	TRBD1	TRBV7-2	TRBJ2-5
CASSEWGGNQPQHF	TGTGCCAGCAGTGAATGGGGGGGGAATCAGCCCCAGCATTTT	.	.	TRBV2	TRBJ1-5
CSARARTEQFF	TGCAGTGCTAGAGCCCGTACCGAGCAGTTCTTC	.	.	TRBV20-1	TRBJ2-1
CASSASGLYYTQYF	TGTGCCAGCAGCGCCAGCGGGTTGTATTATACGCAGTATTTT	.	.	TRBV6-6	TRBJ2-3
CASRSSSQRYSEQYF	TGCGCCAGCAGATCCTCGTCACAGAGATACTCCGAGCAGTACTTC	.	.	TRBV4-3	TRBJ2-7
CASSSGLRSGNTIYF	TGTGCCAGCTCCTCGGGACTGCGCTCTGGAAACACCATATATTTT	.	.	TRBV18	TRBJ1-3
CASSPPRVRTGELFF	TGTGCCAGCAGCCCCCCACGGGTCCGAACCGGGGAGCTGTTTTTT	.	.	TRBV7-2	TRBJ2-2
CASSQDGSFPNYGYTF	TGCGCCAGCAGCCAAGATGGGTCATTCCCTAACTATGGCTACACCTTC	.	.	TRBV4-1	TRBJ1-2
CASSLGGTALYNEQFF	TGTGCCAGCAGCTTGGGGGGGACAGCACTATACAATGAGCAGTTCTTC	.	.	TRBV7-3	TRBJ2-1
CASSLGTGVIDTEAFF	TGCGCCAGCAGCTTGGGGACAGGGGTAATTGACACTGAAGCTTTCTTT	.	TRBD1	TRBV5-1	TRBJ1-1
CASSLGQTTNEKLFF	TGTGCCAGCAGTTTGGGACAGACAACTAATGAAAAACTGTTTTTT	.	TRBD1	TRBV28	TRBJ1-4
CASRPSGNTGELFF	TGTGCCAGCAGGCCCAGCGGGAACACCGGGGAGCTGTTTTTT	once	.	TRBV7-3	TRBJ2-2
CASSYSRGGHSEQYF	TGTGCCAGCAGTTACTCTCGTGGGGGCCACAGCGAGCAGTACTTC	.	.	TRBV6-5	TRBJ2-7
CASSPRETGANFNQPQHF	TGTGCCAGCTCACCACGAGAGACAGGGGCCAACTTTAATCAGCCCCAGCATTTT	.	TRBD1	TRBV18	TRBJ1-5
CASRGLAGVVDTQYF	TGCGCCAGCAGGGGACTAGCGGGAGTGGTCGATACGCAGTATTTT	.	TRBD2	TRBV5-1	TRBJ2-3
CASSPGAGTGKKTQYF	TGTGCCAGCAGCCCCGGGGCCGGGACAGGGAAAAAGACCCAGTACTTC	.	TRBD1	TRBV11-1	TRBJ2-5
CASSLGLSNEQFF	TGTGCCAGCAGTTTGGGACTTTCAAATGAGCAGTTCTTC	.	.	TRBV6-5	TRBJ2-1